This passage covers 4 T cell receptor beta chains from one sample sequenced in a study of T cell clonotyping in hematopoietic cell transplantation. The method was immunoSEQ multiplex PCR; TCRdb's version includes in-frame clones alone and lacks a portion of them. Seen here are some 35,000 clones, approximately 95% observed once, and the top ten hold roughly 1.5%. Time point noted: recipient sample about 28 days before transplant, after cytoreduction. This sample comprised peripheral blood mononuclear cells, obtained before stem cell transplant. The receptors were sampled from a man aged 40-49 years with chronic myeloid leukemia. Some clones in this sample may be carry-over from other donors' samples.

The chain carries TRBV5-1 and TRBJ1-5, with a tentative D call TRBD1 (5 bases). Trimming stripped 5 bases from V and 1 base from J, with 13 bases between. CDR3 length: 15 residues. The V gene's germline CDR1 is SGHRS and CDR2 YFSETQ. CDR3 nucleotides: TGCGCCAGCAGTCCGGGGACCACGAGCAATCAGCCCCAGCATTTT. This gives the protein CASSPGTTSNQPQHF.

The genes are TRBV9 and TRBJ1-5; no clear D gene. V lost 0 bases to trimming and J lost 5 bases, with 6 bases between them. Germline loops: CDR1 SGDLS, CDR2 YYNGEE. The CDR3 consists of 13 residues. CDR3 amino acids: CASSVGGYQPQHF. The CDR3 DNA reads as TGTGCCAGCAGCGTAGGAGGCTATCAGCCCCAGCATTTT.

The DNA for the CDR3 is TGTGCCAGCAGGACCTCCTATGTGGACACTGAAGCTTTCTTT. As protein: CASRTSYVDTEAFF. The chain carries TRBV6-5 and TRBJ1-1; unclear D gene. From germline, CDR1 is MNHEY and CDR2 SVGAGI. The CDR3 loop spans 14 amino acids. Trimming shortened V by 6 bases and J by 3 bases, and 14 bases separated the two germline ends.

This clone was seen a few times. The CDR3 loop is CASSPSTGGGEKLFF. The DNA of the CDR3 is TGCGCCAGCAGCCCCTCGACAGGAGGGGGTGAAAAACTGTTTTTT. J is TRBJ1-4 and V is TRBV4-3; maybe TRBD1 (6 bases). The CDR3 is 15 amino acids. Germline-derived CDR1 and CDR2 are LGHNA and YSLEER. Trimming pared 4 bases from V and 7 bases from J, leaving 16 bases between.